The subject of this entry is one T cell receptor beta chain. This specimen belongs to a study of monozygotic twins with cystic fibrosis. Turning to the study itself: Library input was about 3 micrograms of fragmented DNA, with about 15 PCR cycles.

The table came from immunoSEQ multiplex PCR; TCRdb's copy has only in-frame clones and leaves some out. The sample contains 30,000 or so clones, roughly 90% of which appear only once. The CDR3 spans 15 residues. Germline CDR1 is MDHEN and CDR2 is SYDVKM. V was clipped by 4 bases and J by 5 bases, with 18 bases between them. Sequencing was done on a sample of blood. The sequence derives from a girl aged 2 to 10 with cystic fibrosis. The V and J genes are TRBV28 and TRBJ2-7; a weak D match, TRBD2 (6 bases). The CDR3 nucleotides read TGTGCCAGCAGTTACGCTCCCCCGGAGGGGCACGAGCAGTACTTC. Its translation is CASSYAPPEGHEQYF.